A selection of T cell receptor beta chains follows, all from one sample in a study of T cell repertoires in cytomegalovirus infection. TCRdb analysed the reads with MiXCR anew, one entry per CDR3 protein. The sample consists of about 770,000 distinct CDR3 sequences, about 28% of them appearing once. For these TCRs, the target antigens are not known. Sequenced here: cultured CD8+ T cells from PBMCs, sampled from culture after CMV antigen stimulation. These receptors were obtained from a human donor in good health (CMV status not recorded). Some clones in this sample may be carry-over from other donors' samples. The CDR3 runs from the conserved cysteine through the conserved F or W. D genes are given only for firm matches. Some rows mark clone size as missing; the rest say once, few, many or name a class of expanded clone.

TRBV11-2,18,TRBJ2-3,TRBD2,few,CASSLVELAGSSTDTQYF,TGTGCCAGCAGCTTAGTAGAACTAGCGGGGAGTAGCACAGATACGCAGTATTTT
TRBV10-2,13,TRBJ1-2,NA,NA,CASSDGSYYGYTF,TGCGCCAGCAGTGATGGCAGCTACTATGGCTACACCTTC
TRBV10-3,16,TRBJ1-5,TRBD1,few,CAISSGDRVSNQPQHF,TGTGCCATCAGTAGCGGGGACAGGGTTAGCAATCAGCCCCAGCATTTT
TRBV5-1,15,TRBJ1-1,NA,NA,CASILLGGSSTEAFF,TGCGCCAGCATCTTGTTGGGGGGCTCATCCACTGAAGCTTTCTTT
TRBV12-3/TRBV12-4,15,TRBJ1-2,TRBD1,NA,CASSFRDRGFYGYTF,TGTGCCAGCAGTTTTCGGGACAGGGGTTTTTATGGCTACACCTTC
TRBV18,15,TRBJ2-7,NA,many,CASSPLMGTSYEQYF,TGTGCCAGCTCACCACTGATGGGAACTTCCTACGAGCAGTACTTC
TRBV7-3,16,TRBJ1-3,NA,many,CASSTRGSSSGNTIYF,TGTGCCAGCAGCACTAGAGGATCCAGCTCTGGAAACACCATATATTTT
TRBV6-1,14,TRBJ2-5,TRBD1,few,CASSSRTGKETQYF,TGTGCCAGCAGTTCCCGGACAGGCAAAGAGACCCAGTACTTC
TRBV11-2,15,TRBJ2-5,NA,NA,CVSSLFQKARETQYF,TGTGTCAGCAGCTTATTCCAGAAGGCGCGAGAGACCCAGTACTTC
TRBV7-8,14,TRBJ2-6,NA,many,CASSLEALVAVLTF,TGTGCCAGCAGCTTAGAAGCTCTGGTGGCCGTCCTGACTTTC
TRBV7-8,13,TRBJ1-1,NA,NA,CASSGQHNTEAFF,TGTGCCAGCAGCGGCCAGCATAACACTGAAGCTTTCTTT
TRBV6-1,14,TRBJ2-1,NA,few,CASSEGGRTNEQFF,TGTGCCAGCAGTGAAGGAGGGAGGACAAATGAGCAGTTCTTC
TRBV7-8,15,TRBJ2-1,NA,NA,CASSLQGSSYSEQFF,TGTGCCAGCAGCTTGCAGGGTAGCTCCTACAGTGAGCAGTTCTTC
TRBV5-6,16,TRBJ1-5,NA,few,CASSRFYGLGNQPQHF,TGTGCCAGCAGCCGCTTTTATGGGCTTGGGAATCAGCCCCAGCATTTT
TRBV27,15,TRBJ1-2,NA,NA,CASSPISAPNYGYTF,TGTGCCAGCAGTCCCATATCGGCCCCTAACTATGGCTACACCTTC
TRBV19,16,TRBJ1-5,NA,few,CATDDSTVSSNQPQHF,TGTGCCACCGACGACAGTACCGTTTCCAGCAATCAGCCCCAGCATTTT
TRBV12-3/TRBV12-4,15,TRBJ1-2,TRBD1,NA,CASSPSPGGSHGYTF,TGTGCCAGCAGTCCCTCGCCAGGGGGCTCCCATGGCTACACCTTC
TRBV27,14,TRBJ1-1,NA,few,CASSSGGTHTEAFF,TGTGCCAGCAGTTCAGGAGGGACGCACACTGAAGCTTTCTTT
TRBV12-3/TRBV12-4,12,TRBJ2-7,NA,many,CASSFASYEQYF,TGTGCCAGCAGTTTCGCCAGCTACGAGCAGTACTTC
TRBV9,13,TRBJ2-1,NA,once,CASSVGGSDEQFF,TGTGCCAGCAGCGTAGGGGGTTCGGATGAGCAGTTCTTC
TRBV6-1,16,TRBJ1-5,TRBD1,many,CASSEAMVGGEQPQHF,TGTGCCAGCAGTGAAGCGATGGTAGGGGGCGAACAGCCCCAGCATTTT
TRBV9,16,TRBJ2-2,TRBD1,NA,CASSVDGTGGTGELFF,TGTGCCAGCAGCGTAGATGGGACAGGGGGTACCGGGGAGCTGTTTTTT
TRBV7-9,15,TRBJ1-6,NA,NA,CASSQGHPYNSPLHF,TGTGCCAGCAGCCAGGGACATCCTTATAATTCACCCCTCCACTTT
TRBV7-6,14,TRBJ1-1,NA,few,CASSSGARRTEAFF,TGTGCCAGCAGCTCTGGGGCGCGGAGGACTGAAGCTTTCTTT
TRBV2,15,TRBJ2-5,TRBD1,NA,CASRRGTGVSETQYF,TGTGCCAGCAGACGGGGGACAGGGGTCTCCGAGACCCAGTACTTC
TRBV4-1,14,TRBJ1-3,NA,NA,CASRHQAEGNTIYF,TGCGCCAGCAGACACCAGGCGGAAGGAAACACCATATATTTT
TRBV18,16,TRBJ1-6,NA,NA,CASSPYPSSYNSPLHF,TGTGCCAGCTCACCGTATCCTAGCTCCTATAATTCACCCCTCCACTTT
TRBV27,14,TRBJ1-6,NA,few,CASSHGEVYGPLHF,TGTGCCAGCAGCCACGGGGAGGTTTACGGGCCCCTCCACTTT
TRBV10-3,15,TRBJ1-5,NA,NA,CAISGGGKTNQPQHF,TGTGCCATCAGTGGGGGGGGTAAGACCAATCAGCCCCAGCATTTT
TRBV6-6,13,TRBJ2-1,NA,NA,CASSLKNYNEQFF,TGTGCCAGCAGCCTGAAGAACTACAATGAGCAGTTCTTC
TRBV12-3/TRBV12-4,16,TRBJ2-1,NA,NA,CASSLEVGGLGNEQFF,TGTGCCAGCAGTTTAGAAGTGGGGGGTCTGGGCAATGAGCAGTTCTTC
TRBV27,12,TRBJ2-1,NA,NA,CASISDINEQFF,TGTGCCAGCATTTCCGACATTAATGAGCAGTTCTTC
TRBV27,17,TRBJ1-6,TRBD1,once,CASTSQGALSYNSPLHF,TGTGCCAGCACCTCCCAGGGGGCCCTTTCCTATAATTCACCCCTCCACTTT
TRBV12-3/TRBV12-4,16,TRBJ1-4,NA,few,CASSLRQMRTNEKLFF,TGTGCCAGCAGTTTAAGACAGATGAGGACTAATGAAAAACTGTTTTTT
TRBV12-3/TRBV12-4,15,TRBJ1-4,TRBD1,NA,CASSFVGTGLEKLFF,TGTGCCAGCAGTTTCGTCGGGACAGGGCTTGAAAAACTGTTTTTT
TRBV5-1,15,TRBJ1-2,NA,many,CASSLRQEGNYGYTF,TGCGCCAGCAGCTTGAGACAGGAGGGGAACTATGGCTACACCTTC
TRBV7-6,19,TRBJ1-2,NA,many,CASSFSPYVLRGAEGGYTF,TGTGCCAGCAGCTTCTCGCCCTACGTTTTGAGGGGCGCGGAGGGCGGCTACACCTTC
TRBV28,15,TRBJ2-3,TRBD2,NA,CASSYSGSSTDTQYF,TGTGCCAGCAGTTATAGCGGGTCTAGCACAGATACGCAGTATTTT
TRBV2,16,TRBJ1-2,NA,NA,CASSDMGQSLGYGYTF,TGTGCCAGCAGTGATATGGGGCAGAGTCTAGGCTATGGCTACACCTTC
TRBV7-2,16,TRBJ2-1,NA,many,CASAIKELSSYNEQFF,TGTGCCAGCGCCATAAAGGAGCTGAGCTCCTACAATGAGCAGTTCTTC
TRBV6-1,15,TRBJ1-5,NA,NA,CASSEPTHSNQPQHF,TGTGCCAGCAGTGAACCGACGCATAGCAATCAGCCCCAGCATTTT
TRBV6-1,13,TRBJ2-1,NA,many,CASSDGAPQMRFF,TGTGCCAGCAGTGACGGGGCTCCCCAGATGAGGTTCTTC